Listed below are T cell receptor beta chains from one sample, sequenced in a study of CD8 T cells in ankylosing spondylitis. TCRdb reprocessed the 5' RACE reads with MiXCR, giving one entry per CDR3 protein. The sample has 220,000 or so distinct CDR3 sequences; roughly a tenth are singletons. The specimen sequenced was blood, either unsorted or a sorted T cell fraction (not recorded which). The source of these receptors is a male donor with ankylosing spondylitis or in good health (not recorded which). The CDR3 runs from the conserved cysteine through the conserved F or W. The D gene is left open where the match is weak. Not every row has a clone size; where given, it reads once, few, many or a size class.

CDR3nt,CDR3aa,v_gene,j_gene,d_gene,abundance
TGTGCCACCAGTGATTTGCGGCAGGGCGACACCGGGGAGCTGTTTTTT,CATSDLRQGDTGELFF,TRBV24-1,TRBJ2-2,NA,many
TGCAGCGTACAATCACACAGGGACGGCGCTGGCTACACCTTC,CSVQSHRDGAGYTF,TRBV29-1,TRBJ1-2,NA,many
TGTGCCAGCAGCTTCAGGGGGAACACCGGGGAGCTGTTTTTT,CASSFRGNTGELFF,TRBV12-3/TRBV12-4,TRBJ2-2,NA,many
TGTGCCAGTAGTATCGGTACAGGATACACCGGGGAGCTGTTTTTT,CASSIGTGYTGELFF,TRBV19,TRBJ2-2,NA,few
TGTGCCAGCAGCCGGGGACAGAATAATTCACCCCTCCACTTT,CASSRGQNNSPLHF,TRBV3-1,TRBJ1-6,TRBD1,many
TGCGCCAGCAGCTTGGAACGGGGCGTGAGCACAGATACGCAGTATTTT,CASSLERGVSTDTQYF,TRBV5-1,TRBJ2-3,NA,few
TGTGCCAGCAGCGCCCGACTAGCGGGGTACAATGAGCAGTTCTTC,CASSARLAGYNEQFF,TRBV9,TRBJ2-1,TRBD2,many
TGTGCCAGCAGCAAGGGACAGCTGAACACTGAAGCTTTCTTT,CASSKGQLNTEAFF,TRBV27,TRBJ1-1,TRBD1,many
TGCAGTGCTAGTCCCAGCACAGATACGCAGTATTTT,CSASPSTDTQYF,TRBV20-1,TRBJ2-3,NA,many
TGCAGCGTTGAAGGGGACAGGGTTCGGAATGAGCAGTTCTTC,CSVEGDRVRNEQFF,TRBV29-1,TRBJ2-1,TRBD1,many
TGTGCCAGCAGCTTGAACAGGGATCGCAATGAGCAGTTCTTC,CASSLNRDRNEQFF,TRBV7-2,TRBJ2-1,NA,NA
TGCAGCGCTTCGGCCGGGACTACGTGGGAGCAGTACTTC,CSASAGTTWEQYF,TRBV29-1,TRBJ2-7,TRBD2,many
TGCAGTGCTGACTTGGGTCGCAATCAGCCCCAGCATTTT,CSADLGRNQPQHF,TRBV20-1,TRBJ1-5,NA,NA
TGCAGTGCTAGAGATACGGGGCTAGGGGGACCTCAGCCCCAGCATTTT,CSARDTGLGGPQPQHF,TRBV20-1,TRBJ1-5,NA,many
TGCAGCGTTGAGGTCCTTGGGACATTCTACGAGCAGTACTTC,CSVEVLGTFYEQYF,TRBV29-1,TRBJ2-7,NA,few
TGCGCCAGCAGCTTGCGACGCACCAACAATGAGCAGTTCTTC,CASSLRRTNNEQFF,TRBV5-1,TRBJ2-1,NA,many
TGTGCCAGCAGCCAAGGGTCCGGGACCGTATCCTACGAGCAGTACTTC,CASSQGSGTVSYEQYF,TRBV7-9,TRBJ2-7,NA,NA
TGTGCCAGCAGTTCCTCTAGCGCATATGAGACCCAGTACTTC,CASSSSSAYETQYF,TRBV6-5,TRBJ2-5,NA,few
TGTGCCAGCAGCTTAGGACAGCCCTCTGGGGCCAACGTCCTGACTTTC,CASSLGQPSGANVLTF,TRBV7-2,TRBJ2-6,NA,NA
TGTGCCACCCATGGGGGCAGTTACAATGAGCAGTTCTTC,CATHGGSYNEQFF,TRBV27,TRBJ2-1,NA,NA
TGTGCCAGCAGCGCTTTCCCCGGCAGGGGTGCTGAAGCTTTCTTT,CASSAFPGRGAEAFF,TRBV5-5,TRBJ1-1,NA,NA
TGTGCCAGCAGTTTAGGAAGGGGGTATAGCAATCAGCCCCAGCATTTT,CASSLGRGYSNQPQHF,TRBV12-3/TRBV12-4,TRBJ1-5,NA,many
TGTGCCAGCAGCTTGGTGGCCGGACTTTACACGACCGGGGAGCTGTTTTTT,CASSLVAGLYTTGELFF,TRBV7-2,TRBJ2-2,NA,many
TGCAGTGCTACAGGGACAGGGGGCTATCGCGGCTACACCTTC,CSATGTGGYRGYTF,TRBV20-1,TRBJ1-2,TRBD1,many
TGCAGTGTTCCGGGAGGGTCCTACGAGCAGTACTTC,CSVPGGSYEQYF,TRBV20-1,TRBJ2-7,TRBD2,many
TGTGCCAGCACCAACAGGGAGCCCTACGAGCAGTACTTC,CASTNREPYEQYF,TRBV11-2,TRBJ2-7,NA,many
TGTGCCAGCAGCTTTCAGCGGGGGGGCCGGAATGAGCAGTTCTTC,CASSFQRGGRNEQFF,TRBV7-2,TRBJ2-1,TRBD2,NA
TGCAGCGTTGAGGAGGGGACAGGGAATGAAAAACTGTTTTTT,CSVEEGTGNEKLFF,TRBV29-1,TRBJ1-4,TRBD1,NA
TGTGCCAGCAGTCCGGACAGGAACAACTATGGCTACACCTTC,CASSPDRNNYGYTF,TRBV28,TRBJ1-2,TRBD1,NA
TGTGCCAGCAGCCATGTACGGGATTATAATTCACCCCTCCACTTT,CASSHVRDYNSPLHF,TRBV3-1,TRBJ1-6,NA,NA
TGCGCCAGCAGCTCCATGGGACAGGGAAATGAAAAACTGTTTTTT,CASSSMGQGNEKLFF,TRBV5-1,TRBJ1-4,TRBD1,few
TGTGCCAGCCGTCGGGGAGCCAAAAACATTCAGTACTTC,CASRRGAKNIQYF,TRBV12-3/TRBV12-4,TRBJ2-4,NA,NA
TGTGCCAGCAGCTGGGACCTAGCGGGCGGGCAGTATTTT,CASSWDLAGGQYF,TRBV12-3/TRBV12-4,TRBJ2-3,TRBD2,NA
TGTGCCAGCAGCCAAGTGTCCGGGCATGAGCAGTTCTTC,CASSQVSGHEQFF,TRBV3-1,TRBJ2-1,NA,few
TGTGCCACCAGCAGAGATCGGGACTTTACTGGAAACACCATATATTTT,CATSRDRDFTGNTIYF,TRBV15,TRBJ1-3,NA,many
TGTGCCAGTGGGCCGGCCGTAGCCTCGAACACCGGGGAGCTGTTTTTT,CASGPAVASNTGELFF,TRBV19,TRBJ2-2,NA,many
TGTGCCAGCAGCTCCACACGCAATGAGCAGTTCTTC,CASSSTRNEQFF,TRBV7-2,TRBJ2-1,NA,few
TGTGCCAGCGGGACAGGGCTCAATCAGCCCCAGCATTTT,CASGTGLNQPQHF,TRBV28,TRBJ1-5,TRBD1,many
TGTGCCAGCAGTTTAACGGGACAGGGGCTTGGCTACACCTTC,CASSLTGQGLGYTF,TRBV28,TRBJ1-2,TRBD1,many
TGTGCCAGCAGCCCCCCCGGGACAGGGAAAGGCTACACCTTC,CASSPPGTGKGYTF,TRBV7-2,TRBJ1-2,TRBD1,few
TGTGCTAGCAGCTTAGCCGACCAGGGGACCGGGGAGCTGTTTTTT,CASSLADQGTGELFF,TRBV7-7,TRBJ2-2,NA,many
TGTGCCAGCAGCCTGGGACACCAGCCCCAGCATTTT,CASSLGHQPQHF,TRBV3-1,TRBJ1-5,NA,few
TGTGCCAGCAGCTTAGAGGGGACGCCCGAGCAGTACTTC,CASSLEGTPEQYF,TRBV11-1,TRBJ2-7,NA,few
TGCGCCAGCAGCTTTGGGGGCGAATCACCCCTCCACTTT,CASSFGGESPLHF,TRBV5-1,TRBJ1-6,NA,many
TGTGCCAGCAGCCGGGGGGCAGGCGTCTCGGTGGACACTGAAGCTTTCTTT,CASSRGAGVSVDTEAFF,TRBV3-1,TRBJ1-1,NA,many
TGTGCCAGCAGTCTAGGAGGGAAGTACGAGCAGTACTTC,CASSLGGKYEQYF,TRBV6-1,TRBJ2-7,NA,NA
TGCAGCGTTGAAAGTCTTGGCAGTCCCTATGGCTACACCTTC,CSVESLGSPYGYTF,TRBV29-1,TRBJ1-2,NA,many
TGTGCCAGCAGTGAAGGGTCAGGGGCAAGGGAGCAGTACTTC,CASSEGSGAREQYF,TRBV2,TRBJ2-7,NA,NA
TGTGCCAGCAGCTTACGACTAGCGGGGGTGGCGTACGAGCAGTACTTC,CASSLRLAGVAYEQYF,TRBV7-2,TRBJ2-7,TRBD2,NA
TGCGCCAGCAGCCCCGGACTAGCGGGGATCACAGATACGCAGTATTTT,CASSPGLAGITDTQYF,TRBV5-1,TRBJ2-3,TRBD2,many
TGCAGTGCTAGAGATTTCTCGACGGTTACTGAAGCTTTCTTT,CSARDFSTVTEAFF,TRBV20-1,TRBJ1-1,NA,many